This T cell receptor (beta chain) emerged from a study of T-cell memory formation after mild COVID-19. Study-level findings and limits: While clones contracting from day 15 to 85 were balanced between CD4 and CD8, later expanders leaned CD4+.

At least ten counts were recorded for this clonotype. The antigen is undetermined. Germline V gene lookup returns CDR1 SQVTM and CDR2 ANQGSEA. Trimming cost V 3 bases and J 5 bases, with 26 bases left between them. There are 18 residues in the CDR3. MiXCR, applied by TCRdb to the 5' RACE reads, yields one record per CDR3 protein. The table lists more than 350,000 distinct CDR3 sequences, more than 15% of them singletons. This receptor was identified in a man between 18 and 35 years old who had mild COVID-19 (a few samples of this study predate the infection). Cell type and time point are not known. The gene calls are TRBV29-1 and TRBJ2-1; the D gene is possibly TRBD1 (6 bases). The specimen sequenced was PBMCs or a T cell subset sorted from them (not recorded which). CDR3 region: CSVEGPKYPWTANNEQFF. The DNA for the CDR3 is TGCAGCGTTGAGGGTCCCAAATATCCATGGACAGCCAACAATGAGCAGTTCTTC.